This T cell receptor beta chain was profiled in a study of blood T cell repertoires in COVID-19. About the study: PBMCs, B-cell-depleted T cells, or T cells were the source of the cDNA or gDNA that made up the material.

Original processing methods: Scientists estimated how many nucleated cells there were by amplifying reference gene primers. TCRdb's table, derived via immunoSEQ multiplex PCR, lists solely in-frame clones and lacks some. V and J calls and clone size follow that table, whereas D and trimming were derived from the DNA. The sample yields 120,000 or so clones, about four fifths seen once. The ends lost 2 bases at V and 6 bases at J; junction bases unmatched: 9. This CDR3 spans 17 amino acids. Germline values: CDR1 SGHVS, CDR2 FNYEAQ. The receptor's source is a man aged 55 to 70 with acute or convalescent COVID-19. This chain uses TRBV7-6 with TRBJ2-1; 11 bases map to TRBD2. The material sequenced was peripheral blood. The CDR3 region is CASSLLTSGTLSNEQFF. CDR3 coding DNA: TGTGCCAGCAGCTTATTGACTAGCGGGACCCTTTCCAATGAGCAGTTCTTC.